The 2 T cell receptor beta chains reported below all come from one sample, sequenced in a study of blood T cell repertoires in COVID-19. Produced via immunoSEQ multiplex PCR; TCRdb's table is partial and in-frame only. The sample consists of some 94,000 clones, around 87% of them appearing once. Input material: peripheral blood. These receptors all come from a human donor in a cohort sampled during active COVID-19.

The V gene is TRBV11-2, the J gene TRBJ2-3; 7 bases are shared with TRBD2. Germline lookup yields CDR1 SGHAT and CDR2 FQNNGV. The CDR3 consists of 16 residues. The V gene end was trimmed by 5 bases and the J gene end by 2 bases; junction bases not matched to a gene: 10. CDR3 loop: CASSSQLATLTDTQYF. As DNA, the CDR3 is TGTGCCAGCAGCAGCCAACTAGCGACCCTCACAGATACGCAGTATTTT.

CDR3 coding DNA: TGTGCCACCAGTGGGGACAGCAAGTACAATGAGCAGTTCTTC. Protein product: CATSGDSKYNEQFF. The chain joins TRBV24-1 to TRBJ2-1, with TRBD1 matching 7 bases. V lost 5 bases to trimming and J lost 4 bases; unmatched junction nucleotides: 4. The CDR3 consists of 14 residues. The germline CDR1 and CDR2 sequences are KGHDR and SFDVKD.